This T cell receptor beta chain was sequenced in a study of blood T cell repertoires in COVID-19. Turning to the study itself: PBMCs, B-cell-depleted T cells, or T cells were the source of the cDNA or gDNA that made up the material.

The Seattle patients, enrolled during active infection, were followed longitudinally. Source study methods: How many nucleated cells were present was estimated from reference gene primer amplification. The protocol was immunoSEQ multiplex PCR, while the TCRdb copy is restricted to in-frame clones and leaves out a portion. V and J calls and clone size are given by that table; D and trimming were obtained from the DNA. The table has 300,000 to 400,000 clones, approximately 87% seen once. The V gene's germline CDR1 is SGHVS and CDR2 FNYEAQ. The CDR3 is made up of 15 amino acids. The ends lost 5 bases at V and 5 bases at J; junction bases unmatched: 9.

This receptor was obtained from a woman aged 50 to 65 with COVID-19, enrolled during active disease. The chain joins TRBV7-6 to TRBJ2-1; 7 nucleotides agree with TRBD1. The sample comprised peripheral blood. CDR3 in DNA: TGTGCCAGCAGCACCCGACAGGGTTACAACAATGAGCAGTTCTTC. It yields the protein CASSTRQGYNNEQFF.